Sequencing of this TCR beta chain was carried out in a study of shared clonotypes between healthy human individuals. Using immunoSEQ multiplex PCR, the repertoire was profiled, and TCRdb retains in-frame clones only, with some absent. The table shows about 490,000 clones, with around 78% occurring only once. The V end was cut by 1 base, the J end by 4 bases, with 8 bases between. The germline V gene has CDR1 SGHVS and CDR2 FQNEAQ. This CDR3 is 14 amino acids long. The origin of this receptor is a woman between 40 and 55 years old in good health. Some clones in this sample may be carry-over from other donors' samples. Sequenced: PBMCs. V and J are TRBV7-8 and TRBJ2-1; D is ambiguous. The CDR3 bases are TGTGCCAGCAGCTTAGAAGCCCAATACAATGAGCAGTTCTTC. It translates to CASSLEAQYNEQFF.